The 20 T cell receptor beta chains below were found in one sample sequenced in a study of vaccination and CD4 T cells after COVID-19. The Oncomine TCR Beta short-read assay sequenced DNA from cultured CD4+ T cells. TCRdb itself ran the PCR reads through MiXCR, one entry per CDR3 protein. The table shows about 25,000 distinct CDR3 sequences, with 49% occurring only once. Treatment defined: roughly 10-day PBMC culture with coronavirus spike peptide pools or control peptides (ViraFEST assay). No antigens are known for them. Sequencing was done on a sample of CD4+ T cells from blood, cultured in vitro. Receptor source: a human donor who had recovered from COVID-19.

V usage is TRBV28 and J usage is TRBJ1-1, with a possible D match to TRBD1 (5 bases). This CDR3 comprises 13 residues. Germline CDR1 and CDR2: MDHEN and SYDVKM. Trimming stripped 7 bases from V and 2 bases from J, with 11 bases between. CDR3: CASTGPINTEAFF. In DNA, the CDR3 is TGTGCCAGCACGGGGCCCATTAACACTGAAGCTTTCTTT.

The chain is built from TRBV5-4 and TRBJ2-5, with 11 bases lining up with TRBD2. This CDR3 comprises 15 residues. The ends lost 4 bases at V and 2 bases at J; junction bases unmatched: 4. Per the germline V gene, CDR1 is SGHNT and CDR2 is YYREEE (reference sequence). The CDR3 here is CASSPGTSGQETQYF. The CDR3 coding sequence is TGTGCCAGCAGCCCCGGGACTAGCGGACAAGAGACCCAGTACTTC.

The rearrangement links TRBV27 to TRBJ2-1; 7 bases fit TRBD2. Trimming at V came to 6 bases and at J to 2 bases, leaving 10 bases not matched to a gene. Germline CDR1 MNHEY, CDR2 SMNVEV (reference sequence). There are 16 residues in the CDR3. CDR3 in DNA: TGTGCCAGCAGGCGGGAGACCCGATATCCCTACAATGAGCAGTTCTTC. Translating gives CASRRETRYPYNEQFF.

This clonotype has only a few counts. The chain uses TRBV7-9 and TRBJ1-1; D not certain. CDR3 length: 13 residues. From germline, CDR1 is SEHNR and CDR2 FQNEAQ (reference sequence). The V and J ends lost 6 bases and 1 base respectively, with 9 bases between them. The CDR3 loop reads CASRGEGNTEAFF. The CDR3 nucleotides read TGTGCCAGCAGGGGAGAGGGGAACACTGAAGCTTTCTTT.

The chain links TRBV6-1 to TRBJ2-2, with D possibly being TRBD2 (5 bases). CDR3 size: 15 residues. Trimming cost V 3 bases and J 1 base, with 9 bases left between them. Germline V gene lookup returns CDR1 MNHNS and CDR2 SASEGT. CDR3 loop: CASSDSAVNTGELFF. Written as DNA, the CDR3 is TGTGCCAGCAGTGACTCAGCGGTGAACACCGGGGAGCTGTTTTTT.

This rearrangement joins TRBV7-2 to TRBJ2-7, with D unclear. The CDR3 sequence is 12 residues long. Germline V gene lookup returns CDR1 SGHTA and CDR2 FQGNSA. Trimming cost V 3 bases and J 3 bases, with 6 bases left between them. Here the CDR3 DNA reads TGTGCCAGCAGCTTCAGGTTCTACGAGCAGTACTTC. Translating gives CASSFRFYEQYF.

Here the CDR3 reads CASSPGPNNEQFF. CDR3 nucleotide sequence: TGTGCCAGCAGCCCGGGACCGAACAATGAGCAGTTCTTC. The chain joins TRBV7-2 to TRBJ2-1; D assignment may be TRBD1 or TRBD2 (5 bases each). The CDR3 runs to 13 residues. Germline CDR1 is SGHTA and CDR2 is FQGNSA. The V end lost 5 bases, the J end lost 5 bases, and 10 bases lay between the germline ends.

This clonotype was seen only a few times. V gene TRBV2 combines with J gene TRBJ1-2, with D perhaps TRBD1 (6 bases). Germline assignment: CDR1 SNHLY and CDR2 FYNNEI. V lost 10 bases to trimming and J lost 7 bases, with 31 bases between them. The CDR3 consists of 17 residues. The CDR3, as DNA: TGTGCCACCTCCTGGCCGGGGGCGTCTCTGGTTGGTGCTGGCTACACCTTC. Translated: CATSWPGASLVGAGYTF.

This clonotype was seen more than once but under ten times. The chain couples TRBV7-8 to TRBJ1-6; no reliable D call. The CDR3 sequence is 14 residues long. Trimming removed 1 base from V and 6 bases from J, with 7 bases in between. Germline V gene lookup returns CDR1 SGHVS and CDR2 FQNEAQ. In DNA form, the CDR3 reads TGTGCCAGCAGCTTAGAGGTCCCTAATTCACCCCTCCACTTT. This encodes CASSLEVPNSPLHF.

This clonotype was found once. The chain links TRBV20-1 to TRBJ1-1, with D unresolved. CDR3 size: 13 residues. V lost 1 base and J 0 bases, leaving 6 bases between the germline ends. The germline V gene has CDR1 DFQATT and CDR2 SNEGSKA (reference sequence). The CDR3 is CSARGTVNTEAFF. The CDR3 DNA is TGCAGTGCTAGAGGGACGGTGAACACTGAAGCTTTCTTT.

This clonotype was detected a few times. This chain connects TRBV6-1 to TRBJ2-3; 9 bases fit TRBD1. J was trimmed by 7 bases and V by 6 bases; bases with no gene match: 14. Germline V gene sequence: CDR1 MNHNS, CDR2 SASEGT. This CDR3 has 16 amino acids. The DNA of the CDR3 is TGTGCCAGCAGGGGCCGGGACAGGGTAGGGGGTAATACGCAGTATTTT. Protein: CASRGRDRVGGNTQYF.

The V and J genes are TRBV20-1 and TRBJ1-5; perhaps TRBD1 as D (6 bases). The germline V gene encodes CDR1 DFQATT and CDR2 SNEGSKA (reference sequence). The CDR3 covers 14 residues. V was trimmed by 5 bases and J by 4 bases, leaving 15 bases between them. DNA for the CDR3: TGCAGTGCTGCACCGGACAGTTGGAATCAGCCCCAGCATTTT. Its protein is CSAAPDSWNQPQHF.

This clonotype turned up a few times. The chain employs TRBV2 and TRBJ2-1; TRBD2 matches 14 bases. Trimming took 4 bases from V and 2 from J; bases not matched to a gene: 1. From germline, CDR1 is SNHLY and CDR2 FYNNEI. This CDR3 comprises 16 residues. The CDR3 spells CASSGLAGGPYNEQFF. The CDR3 DNA reads TGTGCCAGCAGTGGACTAGCGGGAGGGCCCTACAATGAGCAGTTCTTC.

This chain joins TRBV27 and TRBJ2-7, with a weak D call TRBD2 (6 bases). This CDR3 spans 14 amino acids. Germline-derived CDR1 and CDR2 are MNHEY and SMNVEV (reference sequence). V was shortened by 2 bases and J by 3 bases, with 11 bases between the two germline ends. In nucleotides, the CDR3 is TGTGCCAGCAGTTTAGGGCGGGGTTTCTACGAGCAGTACTTC. It encodes CASSLGRGFYEQYF.

This chain links TRBV19 with TRBJ2-2; the D gene is possibly TRBD1 (6 bases). The germline V gene has CDR1 LNHDA and CDR2 SQIVND (reference sequence). This CDR3 has 16 amino acids. Trimming took 6 bases from V and 0 from J, leaving 14 bases between them. The CDR3 loop reads CASSSDRRTNTGELFF. The DNA of the CDR3 is TGTGCCAGTAGCAGCGACAGGAGAACGAACACCGGGGAGCTGTTTTTT.

Only a few counts were recorded for this clonotype. V usage is TRBV6-5 and J usage is TRBJ1-6; D remains ambiguous. The germline gives CDR1 MNHEY, CDR2 SVGAGI. The CDR3 covers 15 residues. Between the trimmed V and J ends, which lost 3 bases and 7 bases, there was a span of 13 bases. The CDR3 sequence is CASSYGSSQNSPLHF. The CDR3 DNA is TGTGCCAGCAGTTATGGAAGTTCTCAGAATTCACCCCTCCACTTT.

The J gene is TRBJ1-2, the V gene TRBV4-1; no definite D call. The CDR3 is 13 amino acids. V gave up 0 bases and J gave up 4 bases, with 6 bases separating them. The V gene's germline CDR1 is MGHRA and CDR2 YSYEKL. The CDR3 sequence: CASSQEVFYGYTF. CDR3 nucleotide sequence: TGCGCCAGCAGCCAAGAGGTATTCTATGGCTACACCTTC.

This chain uses TRBV4-3 with TRBJ1-6, with D uncertain. Germline CDR1 reads LGHNA; CDR2 reads YSLEER. The CDR3 is made up of 16 amino acids. Deletions cut 0 bases from V and 7 bases from J, with 13 bases between. The CDR3 region has the DNA TGCGCCAGCAGCCAAGATATCCCGGTGGGGAATTCACCCCTCCACTTT. Translated: CASSQDIPVGNSPLHF.

The CDR3 coding sequence is TGTGCCAGCAGCCAAACGGCCTCTAACTATGGCTACACCTTC. It encodes CASSQTASNYGYTF. The V gene is TRBV7-8, the J gene TRBJ1-2; D unclear. V gave up 5 bases and J gave up 0 bases, with 10 bases separating them. Germline assignment: CDR1 SGHVS and CDR2 FQNEAQ. The CDR3 is 14 residues long.

The V call is TRBV21-1, the J call TRBJ2-7; TRBD2, the table's D call, was not compared with the DNA. TRBV21-1 is tagged as a pseudogene. The CDR3 is made up of 18 amino acids. CDR3 in amino acids: CASSKPSGRHPLSYEQYF. DNA for the CDR3: TGTGCCAGCAGCAAACCTAGCGGGAGGCATCCTCTCTCCTACGAGCAGTACTTC.